This T cell receptor (beta chain) came from a study of cytomegalovirus exposure and HLA in healthy donors. The count of this clone is one. Its antigen is currently unknown. The study, taken as a whole, reports: The later analysis indicated that the majority of CMV-associated TCR beta chains appeared HLA-restricted. It was reportedly the case that the classifier diagnosed cytomegalovirus status with high specificity and sensitivity.

This CDR3 is 16 amino acids long. Germline assignment: CDR1 MDHEN and CDR2 SYDVKM. V shed 6 bases, J shed 3 bases, and the junction held 10 bases outside the gene matches. Primers for the PCR totalled 60 Vbeta and 13 Jbeta. Clones were read by immunoSEQ multiplex PCR, and TCRdb kept only the in-frame ones, dropping some. The sample contains approximately 150,000 clones, around 81% of which appear only once. The TCR sequence derives from a man aged 35-49 years in good health and CMV-seronegative. V usage is TRBV28 and J usage is TRBJ2-1, with 8 bases matching TRBD2. Sequences were obtained from PBMCs. CDR3 DNA sequence: TGTGCCAGCAGCGGGTTGCGGGAGGTTGTCTACAATGAGCAGTTCTTC. Translating gives CASSGLREVVYNEQFF.